Presented here are 18 T cell receptor beta chains from one specimen sequenced in a study of CD8+ T cells in alopecia areata. Described treatment: oral pan-JAK inhibitor, 5-10 mg twice daily. Following RNA extraction, reverse transcription yielded cDNA that acted as the sequencing template. The protocol was immunoSEQ multiplex PCR, while the TCRdb copy is restricted to in-frame clones and leaves out a portion. This sample has some 220,000 clones, with about 50% found just once. The material sequenced was CD4+ T cells sorted from blood, taken at week 4, from a patient treated with tofacitinib. The origin of the receptors is a human donor with alopecia areata.

This clone was observed a single time. The CDR3 DNA follows: TGTGCCAGCAGCCGGACAGGAGTGGGGATAGAGACCCAGTACTTC. It specifies CASSRTGVGIETQYF. The chain combines TRBV7-3 with TRBJ2-5; 7 nucleotides match TRBD1. The CDR3 is 15 amino acids. Per germline, CDR1 SGHTA and CDR2 FQGTGA. Trimming took 5 bases from V and 4 from J; bases not matched to a gene: 10. Full variable domain (remainder filled in from reference TRBV7-3 and TRBJ2-5): GAGVSQTPSNKVTEKGKYVELRCDPISGHTALYWYRQSLGQGPEFLIYFQGTGAADDSGLPNDRFFAVRPEGSVSTLKIQRTERGDSAVYLCASSRTGVGIETQYFGPGTRLLVL.

This chain connects TRBV29-1 to TRBJ1-2, with D uncertain. The CDR3 has 11 residues. Germline CDR1 is SQVTM and CDR2 is ANQGSEA. Trimming took off 7 bases at V and 8 bases at J, with 14 bases between the two ends. The CDR3 nucleotides are TGCAGCGCTATGGATGGAGGGGGCTACACCTTC. This sequence encodes CSAMDGGGYTF. The full variable domain, with the rest looked up from reference TRBV29-1 and TRBJ1-2, is SAVISQKPSRDICQRGTSLTIQCQVDSQVTMMFWYRQQPGQSLTLIATANQGSEATYESGFVIDKFPISRPNLTFSTLTVSNMSPEDSSIYLCSAMDGGGYTFGSGTRLTVV.

The chain has TRBV10-2 and TRBJ2-1; 13 positions agree with TRBD2. The CDR3 is made up of 19 amino acids. Trimming removed 4 bases from V and 3 bases from J; junction bases left unmatched: 12. Germline-derived CDR1 and CDR2 are WSHSY and SAAADI. CDR3 amino acids: CASSARPGTSGVGYNEQFF. DNA of the CDR3: TGCGCCAGCAGTGCACGTCCCGGGACTAGCGGGGTAGGCTACAATGAGCAGTTCTTC.

V and J are TRBV5-1 and TRBJ1-2, with 7 positions matching TRBD1. Germline V CDR1 and CDR2: SGHRS, YFSETQ. CDR3 length equals 11 residues. The trim removed 3 bases at V and 10 bases at J, leaving 3 bases unmatched. CDR3 protein: CASSSDRVYTF. CDR3 bases: TGCGCCAGCAGCTCTGACAGGGTCTACACCTTC. Full variable domain (rest looked up from reference TRBV5-1 and TRBJ1-2): KAGVTQTPRYLIKTRGQQVTLSCSPISGHRSVSWYQQTPGQGLQFLFEYFSETQRNKGNFPGRFSGRQFSNSRSEMNVSTLELGDSALYLCASSSDRVYTFGSGTRLTVV.

This chain connects TRBV7-3 to TRBJ2-2; the D gene could be TRBD1 or TRBD2 (5 bases each). The CDR3 has 16 residues. V lost 2 bases and J lost 6, with 16 bases in between. Germline CDR1 is SGHTA and CDR2 is FQGTGA. The DNA of the CDR3 is TGTGCCAGCAGCTTAGGGGCAGGGACGCACGCCGGGGAGCTGTTTTTT. Translation: CASSLGAGTHAGELFF.

The V and J genes are TRBV5-1 and TRBJ2-7; D is perhaps TRBD1 (5 bases). There are 13 residues in the CDR3. CDR1 is SGHRS and CDR2 is YFSETQ in the germline V gene. V lost 4 bases and J 6 bases, leaving 14 bases between the germline ends. The CDR3 loop reads CASSLDNGAEQYF. As DNA, the CDR3 is TGCGCCAGCAGCCTGGACAACGGTGCCGAGCAGTACTTC.

The chain recombines TRBV9 with TRBJ2-3; a possible D gene is TRBD1 (5 bases). V gave up 7 bases and J gave up 3 bases, with 9 bases separating them. The germline V gene encodes CDR1 SGDLS and CDR2 YYNGEE. This CDR3 has 12 residues. In nucleotides, the CDR3 is TGTGCCAGCGCTGCAGGGACAGATACGCAGTATTTT. Residues: CASAAGTDTQYF.

This chain uses TRBV29-1 with TRBJ1-2; tentatively, D is TRBD1 (6 bases). Germline V gene sequence: CDR1 SQVTM, CDR2 ANQGSEA. V lost 5 bases to trimming and J lost 7 bases, with 20 bases between them. This CDR3 region has 14 residues. In DNA form, the CDR3 reads TGCAGCGTTTCCCCACAGGGAATTATTAGTGGCTACACCTTC. Translated: CSVSPQGIISGYTF.

This chain uses TRBV2 with TRBJ1-1; no firm D call. The ends were cut back, 7 bases at V and 6 bases at J, with 15 bases in the middle. Germline loops: CDR1 SNHLY, CDR2 FYNNEI. The CDR3 sequence is 13 residues long. The CDR3 DNA sequence: TGTGCCAGCATTTTTGGGTTATTAGCTGAAGCTTTCTTT. This translates into CASIFGLLAEAFF. The entire variable domain, with the rest obtained from reference TRBV2 and TRBJ1-1, is as follows: EPEVTQTPSHQVTQMGQEVILRCVPISNHLYFYWYRQILGQKVEFLVSFYNNEISEKSEIFDDQFSVERPDGSNFTLKIRSTKLEDSAMYFCASIFGLLAEAFFGQGTRLTVV.

This clone has just a few counts. The V and J genes are TRBV30 and TRBJ1-2; unclear D gene. V lost 0 bases, J lost 4 bases, and 12 bases lay in between. Germline CDR1 reads GTSNPN; CDR2 reads SVGIG (reference sequence). This CDR3 is 14 amino acids long. The CDR3 sequence is CAWSVLYGRYGYTF. CDR3 DNA: TGTGCCTGGAGTGTACTTTATGGACGCTATGGCTACACCTTC. Together with reference TRBV30 and TRBJ1-2, the CDR3 gives the full variable domain: SQTIHQWPATLVQPVGSPLSLECTVEGTSNPNLYWYRQAAGRGLQLLFYSVGIGQISSEVPQNLSASRPQDRQFILSSKKLLLSDSGFYLCAWSVLYGRYGYTFGSGTRLTVV.

This sequence joins TRBV30 and TRBJ1-2; D gene uncertain. Germline CDR1 reads GTSNPN; CDR2 reads SVGIG (reference sequence). This CDR3 has 12 amino acids. Trimming left V 2 bases short and J 4 bases short, with 8 bases between. The CDR3 coding sequence is TGTGCCTGGAGTCGCATTCTCTATGGCTACACCTTC. Protein product: CAWSRILYGYTF.

The chain employs TRBV2 and TRBJ2-7; D is perhaps TRBD1 (6 bases). This CDR3 contains 14 residues. Germline values: CDR1 SNHLY, CDR2 FYNNEI. V was cut by 6 bases and J by 0 bases, with 12 bases left in between. The CDR3 coding sequence is TGTGCCAGCAGCCTCGTACAGGGCTCCTACGAGCAGTACTTC. Its translation: CASSLVQGSYEQYF. Full variable domain (missing parts from reference TRBV2 and TRBJ2-7): EPEVTQTPSHQVTQMGQEVILRCVPISNHLYFYWYRQILGQKVEFLVSFYNNEISEKSEIFDDQFSVERPDGSNFTLKIRSTKLEDSAMYFCASSLVQGSYEQYFGPGTRLTVT.

This clone has only a few counts. J is TRBJ2-2 and V is TRBV7-2; no firm D call. Germline CDR1 is SGHTA and CDR2 is FQGNSA. The CDR3 loop spans 13 amino acids. V gave up 4 bases and J gave up 6 bases, with 9 bases separating them. Written as DNA, the CDR3 is TGTGCCAGCAGCTCTCGGGTTCCCGGGGAGCTGTTTTTT. It is translated as CASSSRVPGELFF.

This clone was recorded a few times. V usage is TRBV20-1 and J usage is TRBJ1-6; a weak D match, TRBD1 (6 bases). The V and J ends lost 0 bases and 16 bases respectively, with 10 bases between them. This CDR3 contains 11 residues. The V gene's germline CDR1 is DFQATT and CDR2 SNEGSKA (reference sequence). Written as DNA, the CDR3 is TGCAGTGCTAGAGAACAGGGCCATCTCCACTTT. Its translation: CSAREQGHLHF.

The CDR3 DNA reads TGTGCCAGCAGCTTGGGACTAGCAGCCACAGATACGCAGTATTTT. Translating gives CASSLGLAATDTQYF. The chain employs TRBV5-6 and TRBJ2-3; 7 bases are a match to TRBD2. The CDR3 spans 15 residues. The germline V gene encodes CDR1 SGHDT and CDR2 YYEEEE. V trimming: 0 bases; J trimming: 2 bases; junction bases outside the gene matches: 3. Drawing the rest from reference TRBV5-6 and TRBJ2-3, the complete variable domain is DAGVTQSPTHLIKTRGQQVTLRCSPKSGHDTVSWYQQALGQGPQFIFQYYEEEERQRGNFPDRFSGHQFPNYSSELNVNALLLGDSALYLCASSLGLAATDTQYFGPGTRLTVL.

The genes are TRBV15 and TRBJ2-3, with 9 positions matching TRBD2. The CDR3 runs 14 residues. In germline, CDR1 is LNHNV, CDR2 YYDKDF (reference sequence). Germline trimming cut 7 bases from V and 2 bases from J; bases unmatched to any gene: 4. CDR3 region: CATIAGDFTDTQYF. The CDR3 DNA is TGTGCCACCATAGCGGGGGACTTCACAGATACGCAGTATTTT.

This chain joins TRBV9 and TRBJ1-1; no clear D gene. Trimming left V 5 bases short and J 1 base short, with 3 bases between. This CDR3 has 11 amino acids. The germline CDR1 and CDR2 sequences are SGDLS and YYNGEE. CDR3 protein: CASSPNTEAFF. The CDR3 DNA reads as TGTGCCAGCAGTCCGAACACTGAAGCTTTCTTT. Drawing the rest from reference TRBV9 and TRBJ1-1, the complete variable domain is DSGVTQTPKHLITATGQRVTLRCSPRSGDLSVYWYQQSLDQGLQFLIQYYNGEERAKGNILERFSAQQFPDLHSELNLSSLELGDSALYFCASSPNTEAFFGQGTRLTVV.

The rearrangement joins TRBV15 to TRBJ1-6; D is ambiguous. Per the germline V gene, CDR1 is LNHNV and CDR2 is YYDKDF (reference sequence). There are 14 residues in the CDR3. Trimming left V 0 bases short and J 4 bases short, with 4 bases between. The CDR3 protein is CATSRDQYNSPLHF. The CDR3 region has the DNA TGTGCCACCAGCAGAGATCAATATAATTCACCCCTCCACTTT.